The 10 T cell receptor beta chains below all came from one sample that was sequenced in a study of blood T cell repertoires in COVID-19. Sequencing used immunoSEQ multiplex PCR; TCRdb keeps in-frame clones, though not all of them. The repertoire holds 130,000 to 150,000 clones, with about four fifths as singletons. Sequencing was carried out using peripheral blood. The receptors shown here come from a woman of 80 years or more with acute or convalescent COVID-19.

This sequence joins TRBV28 and TRBJ1-2, with D possibly matching TRBD1 (6 bases). The germline gives CDR1 MDHEN, CDR2 SYDVKM. Between the trimmed V and J ends, which lost 6 bases and 5 bases, there was a span of 16 bases. This CDR3 has 14 residues. CDR3 protein: CASRQSVTGYGYTF. The CDR3 DNA follows: TGTGCCAGCAGGCAAAGTGTCACAGGGTATGGCTACACCTTC.

The CDR3 reads CASSAYRGPDMGTEAFF. CDR3 DNA: TGTGCCAGCAGCGCTTACAGGGGGCCAGATATGGGCACTGAAGCTTTCTTT. The rearrangement links TRBV9 to TRBJ1-1; 9 nucleotides match TRBD1. Germline lookup yields CDR1 SGDLS and CDR2 YYNGEE. After removal of 3 bases from V and 4 bases from J, the junction contained 13 bases not matched to a gene. There are 17 residues in the CDR3. The entire variable domain, with the rest obtained from reference TRBV9 and TRBJ1-1, is as follows: DSGVTQTPKHLITATGQRVTLRCSPRSGDLSVYWYQQSLDQGLQFLIQYYNGEERAKGNILERFSAQQFPDLHSELNLSSLELGDSALYFCASSAYRGPDMGTEAFFGQGTRLTVV.

This clone was recorded once. V gene TRBV19 combines with J gene TRBJ1-2; TRBD1 might be the D (5 bases). The ends were cut back, 1 base at V and 6 bases at J, with 15 bases in the middle. CDR1 is LNHDA, CDR2 SQIVND, per germline (reference sequence). There are 15 residues in the CDR3. The CDR3: CASSIAGRRENGYTF. In nucleotides, the CDR3 is TGTGCCAGTAGTATAGCAGGACGCAGGGAAAATGGCTACACCTTC.

The CDR3 is CASSVVTGGIEAFF. The CDR3 bases are TGTGCCAGCAGCGTAGTTACAGGGGGGATTGAAGCTTTCTTT. The chain links TRBV9 to TRBJ1-1, with TRBD1 matching 8 bases. The germline V gene has CDR1 SGDLS and CDR2 YYNGEE. V lost 0 bases, J lost 7 bases, and 5 bases stayed unmatched. The CDR3 contains 14 residues.

This CDR3 reads CASSAAKVAKNIQYF. CDR3 bases: TGTGCCAGCAGCGCAGCGAAGGTAGCCAAAAACATTCAGTACTTC. This chain links TRBV5-6 with TRBJ2-4; the D is unclear. This CDR3 contains 15 residues. V was pared by 4 bases and J by 0 bases, with 11 bases between. Germline CDR1 SGHDT, CDR2 YYEEEE.

This clone came up once. J is TRBJ1-2 and V is TRBV10-3; D remains ambiguous. V lost 3 bases and J 4 bases, leaving 15 bases between the germline ends. The germline gives CDR1 ENHRY, CDR2 SYGVKD. The CDR3 sequence is 15 residues long. The CDR3: CAISEDPRYLYGYTF. For the CDR3, the DNA is TGTGCCATCAGTGAAGATCCCCGCTACCTCTATGGCTACACCTTC.

The chain has TRBV7-2 and TRBJ2-3; D gene ambiguous. Germline CDR1 reads SGHTA; CDR2 reads FQGNSA. V was trimmed by 2 bases and J by 5 bases, leaving 5 bases between them. The CDR3 is made up of 12 amino acids. CDR3 DNA sequence: TGTGCCAGCAGCTTATCCCGAGATACGCAGTATTTT. Translating gives CASSLSRDTQYF. The entire variable domain, with the rest obtained from reference TRBV7-2 and TRBJ2-3, is as follows: GAGVSQSPSNKVTEKGKDVELRCDPISGHTALYWYRQSLGQGLEFLIYFQGNSAPDKSGLPSDRFSAERTGGSVSTLTIQRTQQEDSAVYLCASSLSRDTQYFGPGTRLTVL.

In DNA, the CDR3 is TGTGCCAGCAGTTACTCGACGGCAGGAAGCTATGGCTACACCTTC. Translation: CASSYSTAGSYGYTF. The gene calls are TRBV6-5 and TRBJ1-2; D call uncertain. Trimming left V 0 bases short and J 4 bases short, with 12 bases between. The CDR3 is 15 amino acids. The germline CDR1 and CDR2 sequences are MNHEY and SVGAGI.

V gene TRBV6-5 combines with J gene TRBJ2-7; D might be TRBD1 (6 bases). V was clipped by 6 bases and J by 2 bases, with 8 bases between them. CDR3 length: 12 residues. Germline V gene sequence: CDR1 MNHEY, CDR2 SVGAGI. Written as DNA, the CDR3 is TGTGCCAGCAGGGACAGTCCCTACGAGCAGTACTTC. Translating gives CASRDSPYEQYF.

This chain joins TRBV3-1 (or the pseudogene TRBV3-2) and TRBJ1-2; tentatively, D is TRBD1 (5 bases). Germline CDR1 and CDR2: LGHDT and YNNKEL (reference sequence). Trimming pared 0 bases from V and 7 bases from J, leaving 18 bases between. This CDR3 spans 16 amino acids. The CDR3 nucleotides are TGTGCCAGCAGCCAAGATCAGGGCCTCCTGGGTGGTGGCTACACCTTC. Protein sequence: CASSQDQGLLGGGYTF.